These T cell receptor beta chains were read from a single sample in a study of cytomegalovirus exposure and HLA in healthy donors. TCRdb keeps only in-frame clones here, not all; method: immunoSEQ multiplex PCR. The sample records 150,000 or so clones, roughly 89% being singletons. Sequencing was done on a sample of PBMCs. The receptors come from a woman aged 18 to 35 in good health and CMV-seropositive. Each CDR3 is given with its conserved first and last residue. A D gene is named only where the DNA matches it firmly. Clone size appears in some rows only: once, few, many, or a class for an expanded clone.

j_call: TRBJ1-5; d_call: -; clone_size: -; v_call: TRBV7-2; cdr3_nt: TGTGCCAGCAGCTTAGACGGTAATAGCAATCAGCCCCAGCATTTT; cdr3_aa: CASSLDGNSNQPQHF
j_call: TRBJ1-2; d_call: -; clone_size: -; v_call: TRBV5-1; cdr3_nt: TGCGCCAGCAGCCTGGACAGCCCCTATGGCTACACCTTC; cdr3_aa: CASSLDSPYGYTF
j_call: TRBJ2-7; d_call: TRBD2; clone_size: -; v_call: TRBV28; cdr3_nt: TGTGCCAGCAGTCCGGAGGGAGGGGATTTTAACTACGAGCAGTACTTC; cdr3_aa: CASSPEGGDFNYEQYF
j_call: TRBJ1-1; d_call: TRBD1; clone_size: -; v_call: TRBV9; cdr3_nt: TGTGCCAGCAGCCCCCACCCCGGGGGACAGGGGGCCTCTGAAGCTTTCTTT; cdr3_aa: CASSPHPGGQGASEAFF
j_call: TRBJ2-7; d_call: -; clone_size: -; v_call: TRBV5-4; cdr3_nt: TGTGCCAGCAGCTTGGGACAGGCACCCTACGAGCAGTACTTC; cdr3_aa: CASSLGQAPYEQYF
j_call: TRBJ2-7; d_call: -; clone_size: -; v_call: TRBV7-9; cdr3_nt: TGTGCCAGCAGCCGGTCCTACGAGCAGTACTTC; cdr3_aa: CASSRSYEQYF
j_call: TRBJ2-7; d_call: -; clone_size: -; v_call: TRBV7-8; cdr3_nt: TGTGCCAGCAGCGTATTAGGGGCTAAACTCCACGAGCAGTACTTC; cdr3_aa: CASSVLGAKLHEQYF
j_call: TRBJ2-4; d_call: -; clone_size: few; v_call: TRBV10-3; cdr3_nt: TGTGCCATCAGCGGAGGCGGGCTTGGAAACATTCAGTACTTC; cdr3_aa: CAISGGGLGNIQYF
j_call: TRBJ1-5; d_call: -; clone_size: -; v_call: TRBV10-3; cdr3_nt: TGTGCCATCAGTGATCGGACAGATAGCAATCAGCCCCAGCATTTT; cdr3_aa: CAISDRTDSNQPQHF
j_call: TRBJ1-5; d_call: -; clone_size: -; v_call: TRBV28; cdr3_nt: TGTGCCAGCAGTTTAACGGAGTCCCAGCATTTT; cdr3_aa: CASSLTESQHF
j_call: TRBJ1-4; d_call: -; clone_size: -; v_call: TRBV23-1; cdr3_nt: TGCGCCAGCAGTCAGGTCGGGGGAGGGAGAACTAATGAAAAACTGTTTTTT; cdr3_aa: CASSQVGGGRTNEKLFF
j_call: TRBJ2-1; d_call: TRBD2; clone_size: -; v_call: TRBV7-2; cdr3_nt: TGTGCCAGCAGCCTGAGCGGGGGGGATACCTACAATGAGCAGTTCTTC; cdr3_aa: CASSLSGGDTYNEQFF
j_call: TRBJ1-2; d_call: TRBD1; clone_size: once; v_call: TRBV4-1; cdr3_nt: TGCGCCAGCAGCCAAGACAGGACAGGTCCATATGGCTACACCTTC; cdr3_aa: CASSQDRTGPYGYTF
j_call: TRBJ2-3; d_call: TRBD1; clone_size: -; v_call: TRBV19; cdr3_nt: TGTGCCAGTAGTGCACAGGGGGGAAGCACAGATACGCAGTATTTT; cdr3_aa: CASSAQGGSTDTQYF
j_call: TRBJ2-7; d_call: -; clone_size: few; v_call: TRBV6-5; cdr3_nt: TGTGCCAGCAGCCCCGACTTACCGAGCTCCTACGAGCAGTACTTC; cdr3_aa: CASSPDLPSSYEQYF
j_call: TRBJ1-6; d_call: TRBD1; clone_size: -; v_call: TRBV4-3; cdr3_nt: TGCGCCAGCAGCCCCGGGACAGTGTATTCACCCCTCCACTTT; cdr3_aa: CASSPGTVYSPLHF
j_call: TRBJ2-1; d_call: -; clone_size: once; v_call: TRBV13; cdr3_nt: TGTGCCAGCAGCTTAGGCCGGAGTTACTCCTACAATGAGCAGTTCTTC; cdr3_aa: CASSLGRSYSYNEQFF
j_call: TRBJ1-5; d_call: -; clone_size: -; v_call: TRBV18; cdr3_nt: TGTGCCAGCTCACTAACGAGAGACGGGAATCAGCCCCAGCATTTT; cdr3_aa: CASSLTRDGNQPQHF
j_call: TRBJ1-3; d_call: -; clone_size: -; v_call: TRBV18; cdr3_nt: TGTGCCAGCTCATCGGGGACTTTTCTCGGAAACACCATATATTTT; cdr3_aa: CASSSGTFLGNTIYF
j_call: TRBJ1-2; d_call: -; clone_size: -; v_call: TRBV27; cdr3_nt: TGTGCCAGCAGTTTACGGTCCCAAGGGGGGGATGGCTACACCTTC; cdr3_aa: CASSLRSQGGDGYTF
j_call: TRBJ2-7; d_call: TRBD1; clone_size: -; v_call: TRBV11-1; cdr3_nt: TGTGCCAGCAGCAACCCAGGGGGAGAGCAGTACTTC; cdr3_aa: CASSNPGGEQYF
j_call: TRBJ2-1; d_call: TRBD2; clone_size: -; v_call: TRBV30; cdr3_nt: TGTGCCCCCCCGGGGGGAAAGTGTTACAATGAGCAGTTCTTC; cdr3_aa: CAPPGGKCYNEQFF
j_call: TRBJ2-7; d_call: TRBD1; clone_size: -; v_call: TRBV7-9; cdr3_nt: TGTGCCAGCAGCTTGGGCTGGGACAGCCCCTACGAGCAGTACTTC; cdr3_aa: CASSLGWDSPYEQYF
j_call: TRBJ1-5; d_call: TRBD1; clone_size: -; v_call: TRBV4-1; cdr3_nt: TGCGCCAGCAGCCAAGATGGGACAGGGAATCAGCCCCAGCATTTT; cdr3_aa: CASSQDGTGNQPQHF
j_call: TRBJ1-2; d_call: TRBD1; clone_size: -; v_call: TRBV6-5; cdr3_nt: TGTGCCAGCAGTGTGACAGGGGGGGACTATGGCTACACCTTC; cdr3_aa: CASSVTGGDYGYTF
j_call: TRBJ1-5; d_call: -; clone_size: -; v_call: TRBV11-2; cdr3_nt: TGTGCCAGCAGCTTAGGCGGAGGAGGGGGCAATCAGCCCCAGCATTTT; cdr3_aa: CASSLGGGGGNQPQHF
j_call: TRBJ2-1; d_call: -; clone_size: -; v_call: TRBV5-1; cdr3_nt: TGCGCCAGCAGCTTTCAGGGATTGAATGAGCAGTTCTTC; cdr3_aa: CASSFQGLNEQFF
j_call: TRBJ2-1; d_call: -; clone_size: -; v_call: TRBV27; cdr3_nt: TGTGCCAGCAGTTCTGAGGTTGTCGATGAGCAGTTCTTC; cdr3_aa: CASSSEVVDEQFF
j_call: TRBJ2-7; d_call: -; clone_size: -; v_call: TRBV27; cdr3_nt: TGTGCCAGCAGTCCATCGGGACACTCCTCCTACGAGCAGTACTTC; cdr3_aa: CASSPSGHSSYEQYF
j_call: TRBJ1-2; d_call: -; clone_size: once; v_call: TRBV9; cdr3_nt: TGTGCCAGCAGCTCGCGGACAGCCGCATTCTATGGCTACACCTTC; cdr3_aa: CASSSRTAAFYGYTF
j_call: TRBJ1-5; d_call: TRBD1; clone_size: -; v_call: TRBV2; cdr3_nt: TGTGCCAGCAGGGACCGGACAGGGGGCAATCAGCCCCAGCATTTT; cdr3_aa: CASRDRTGGNQPQHF
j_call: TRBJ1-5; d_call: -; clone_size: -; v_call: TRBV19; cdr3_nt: TGTGCCAGTTCTTCCCAAACGGGGTCTCAGCCCCAGCATTTT; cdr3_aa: CASSSQTGSQPQHF
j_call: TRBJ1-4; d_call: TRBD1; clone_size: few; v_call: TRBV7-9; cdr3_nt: TGTGCCAGCAGCTCGACTCGGACAGGGGGGACCTTTTTT; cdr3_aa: CASSSTRTGGTFF
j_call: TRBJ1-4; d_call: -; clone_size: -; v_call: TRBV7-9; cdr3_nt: TGTGCCAGCAGCTTAGGTCCGGAAAAACTGTTTTTT; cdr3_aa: CASSLGPEKLFF
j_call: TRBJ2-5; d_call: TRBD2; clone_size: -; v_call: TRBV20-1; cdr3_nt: TGCAGCGCCTGGGGGGGGGAGACCCAGTACTTC; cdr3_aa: CSAWGGETQYF
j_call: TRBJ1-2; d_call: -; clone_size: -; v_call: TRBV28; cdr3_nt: TGTGCCAGCAGTTTTGGTAACAGGGATGGCTACACCTTC; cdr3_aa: CASSFGNRDGYTF
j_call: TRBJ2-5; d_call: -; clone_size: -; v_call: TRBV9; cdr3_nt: TGTGCCAGCAGCGCTGGCGGGAATGAAGAGACCCAGTACTTC; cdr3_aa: CASSAGGNEETQYF
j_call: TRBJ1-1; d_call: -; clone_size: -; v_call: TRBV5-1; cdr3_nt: TGCGCCAGCAGCTTGTTCGGTTACGGGGGTCAATTCATGAACACTGAAGCTTTCTTT; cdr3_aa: CASSLFGYGGQFMNTEAFF
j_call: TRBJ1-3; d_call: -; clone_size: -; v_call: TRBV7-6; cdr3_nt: TGTGCCAGCACCCTGTCCGGGGGCTCTGGAAACACCATATATTTT; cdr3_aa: CASTLSGGSGNTIYF
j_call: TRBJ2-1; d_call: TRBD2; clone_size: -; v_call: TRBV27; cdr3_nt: TGTGCCAGCAGTTTCATACTAGCGGGGGGTCCGGATGAGCAGTTCTTC; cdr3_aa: CASSFILAGGPDEQFF
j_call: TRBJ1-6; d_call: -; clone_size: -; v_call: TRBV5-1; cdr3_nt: TGCGCCAGCAGCTTGTTCTCCGGTAATTCACCCCTCCACTTT; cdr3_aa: CASSLFSGNSPLHF
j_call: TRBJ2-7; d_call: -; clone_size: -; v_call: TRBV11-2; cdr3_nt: TGTGCCAGCAGCTTTGGGAGAGGGGCAGGGGTGTCCTACGAGCAGTACTTC; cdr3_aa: CASSFGRGAGVSYEQYF
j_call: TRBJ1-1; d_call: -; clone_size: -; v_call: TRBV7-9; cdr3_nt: TGTGCCAGCGGACCCCCGAGGGTATCGTCTGAAGCTTTCTTT; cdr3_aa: CASGPPRVSSEAFF
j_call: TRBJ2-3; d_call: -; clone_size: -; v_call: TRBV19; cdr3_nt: TGTGCCAGTAGTATAGGGCCCTTCTTGACAGATACGCAGTATTTT; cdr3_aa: CASSIGPFLTDTQYF
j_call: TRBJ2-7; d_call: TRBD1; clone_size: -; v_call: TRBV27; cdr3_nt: TGTGCCAGCAGTCTTTACCAAACCTTACAGGGGGCGGCGTCCTACGAGCAGTACTTC; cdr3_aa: CASSLYQTLQGAASYEQYF
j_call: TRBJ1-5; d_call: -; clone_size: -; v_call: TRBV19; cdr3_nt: TGTGCTGCCGGGAGCCAGGAATTAAATCAGCCCCAGCATTTT; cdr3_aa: CAAGSQELNQPQHF
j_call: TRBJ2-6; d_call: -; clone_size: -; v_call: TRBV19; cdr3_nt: TGTGCCAGTACCCCCTCACATCCGGGCTCTGGGGCCAACGTCCTGACTTTC; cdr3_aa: CASTPSHPGSGANVLTF
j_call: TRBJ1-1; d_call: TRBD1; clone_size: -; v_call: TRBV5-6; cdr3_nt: TGTGCCAGCAGCCCACAGGGGATGAACACTGAAGCTTTCTTT; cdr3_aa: CASSPQGMNTEAFF
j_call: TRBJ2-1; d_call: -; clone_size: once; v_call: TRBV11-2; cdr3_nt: TGTGCCAGCAGCTTAGTCCCCGGGAGTGAGCAGTTCTTC; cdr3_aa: CASSLVPGSEQFF
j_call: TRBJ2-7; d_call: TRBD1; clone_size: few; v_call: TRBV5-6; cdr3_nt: TGTGCCAGCAGCTCGGGGACAGGGCGGGAGCAGTACTTC; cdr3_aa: CASSSGTGREQYF
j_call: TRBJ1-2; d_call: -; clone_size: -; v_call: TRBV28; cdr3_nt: TGTGCCAGCAGTTTTTCCAGGGCTAACTATGGCTACACCTTC; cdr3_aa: CASSFSRANYGYTF
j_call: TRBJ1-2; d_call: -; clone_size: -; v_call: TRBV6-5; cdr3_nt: TGTGCCAGCAGTTACTCGCCAGGGGCTGGCTATGGCTACACCTTC; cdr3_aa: CASSYSPGAGYGYTF
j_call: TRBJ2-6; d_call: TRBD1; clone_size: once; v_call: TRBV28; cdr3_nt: TGTGCCAGCAGCCGACAGGGGGCTTCTGGGGCCAACGTCCTGACTTTC; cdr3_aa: CASSRQGASGANVLTF